One T cell receptor beta chain is described in this entry. The antigen is not known. The sample belongs to a study of cytomegalovirus exposure and HLA in healthy donors. Study findings and constraints: Previous analysis showed most TCR beta V segments were productive about 87% or about 30% of the time. HLA alleles were associated with 15,000 to 20,000 TCR beta sequences in a later analysis at 0.05 false discovery rate. Clonal expansion was found to be greater in HLA-associated TCR beta chains than in equally common others in a later analysis. V segments that were indistinguishable, TRBV6-2 and TRBV6-3 among them, were omitted from analysis.

This CDR3 spans 14 amino acids. CDR1 SGHAT and CDR2 FQNNGV come from the germline V gene. The V and J ends lost 1 base and 8 bases respectively, with 11 bases between them. The PCR employed 60 Vbeta primers together with 13 Jbeta primers. TCRdb keeps only in-frame clones here, not all; method: immunoSEQ multiplex PCR. The sample has tens of thousands of clones; about 63% are singletons. This TCR was recovered from a man in his fifties in good health and CMV-seropositive. J is TRBJ1-4 and V is TRBV11-2, with D maybe TRBD1 (6 bases). Sample: PBMCs. CDR3 protein: CASSLGGLEEKLFF. CDR3 sequence (DNA): TGTGCCAGCAGCTTAGGGGGGCTAGAAGAAAAACTGTTTTTT.